This entry is about one T cell receptor beta chain. The antigen remains undetermined. The CDR3 extends over 14 amino acids. V gave up 3 bases and J gave up 4 bases; unmatched junction bases: 6. The germline V gene has CDR1 MNHEY and CDR2 SMNVEV (reference sequence). This record belongs to a study of OX40 agonist ivuxolimab in advanced cancers. Study-wide background: The patients received agonistic anti-OX40 (CD134) antibody ivuxolimab.

Clones were sequenced by immunoSEQ multiplex PCR, and TCRdb holds only the in-frame ones, with some missing. The top ten clones hold 0.95% to 1.5% of a sample with 100,000 to 140,000 clones, 85% to 95% of them seen once. Findings and caveats of the study: No determination was made of the antigen specificity of the expanded peripheral T cells.

The origin of this receptor is an adult with an advanced solid tumor such as melanoma, head and neck, liver or kidney cancer. The sequences come from CD4+ or CD8+ T cells sorted from blood, collected in a trial of the OX40 agonist ivuxolimab. The rearrangement links TRBV27 to TRBJ2-7, with 7 bases matching TRBD2. This chain's CDR3 is CASSLREGRYEQYF. The CDR3 nucleotides read TGTGCCAGCAGTTTGAGGGAGGGACGGTACGAGCAGTACTTC.